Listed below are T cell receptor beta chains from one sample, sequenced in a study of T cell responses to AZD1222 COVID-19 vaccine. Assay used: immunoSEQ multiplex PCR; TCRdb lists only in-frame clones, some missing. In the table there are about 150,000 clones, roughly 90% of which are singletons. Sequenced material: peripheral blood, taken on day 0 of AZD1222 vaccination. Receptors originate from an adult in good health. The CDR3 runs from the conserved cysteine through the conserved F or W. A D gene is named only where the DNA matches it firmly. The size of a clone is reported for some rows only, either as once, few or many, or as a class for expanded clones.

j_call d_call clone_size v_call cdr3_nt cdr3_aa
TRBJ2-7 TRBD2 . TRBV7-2 TGTGCCAGCAGCTTCAGTAGCGGGGGGGCGTTCTCCTACGAGCAGTACTTC CASSFSSGGAFSYEQYF
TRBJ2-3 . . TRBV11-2 TGTGCCAGCAGCTTACTAGGTATTACGCAGTATTTT CASSLLGITQYF
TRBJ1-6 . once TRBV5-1 TGCGCCAGCAGCCCCCTGACCACAGGGCCCGAGACCACCCTCCACTTT CASSPLTTGPETTLHF
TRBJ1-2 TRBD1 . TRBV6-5 TGTGCCAGCACAGGCAGACAGGGACTTTTCTACACCTTC CASTGRQGLFYTF
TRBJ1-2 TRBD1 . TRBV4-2 TGTGCCAGCAGCAAAGGACAGGCTGCCGTTGGCTATGGCTACACCTTC CASSKGQAAVGYGYTF
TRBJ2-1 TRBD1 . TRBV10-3 TGTGCCATCAGTGTGTATCCTCCGGAGACAGGGAGAGGTGAGCAGTTCTTC CAISVYPPETGRGEQFF
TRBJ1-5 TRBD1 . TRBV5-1 TGCGCCAGCAGCTTGGACACAGGGGGCAATCAGCCCCAGCATTTT CASSLDTGGNQPQHF
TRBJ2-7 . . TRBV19 TGTGCCAGTAGAGGGATTCCATCCTACGAGCAGTACTTC CASRGIPSYEQYF
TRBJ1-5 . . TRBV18 TGTGCCAGCTCAGGGGGGTCCGGTCAGCCCCAGCATTTT CASSGGSGQPQHF
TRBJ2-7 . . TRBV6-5 TGTGCCAGCAGGCCCATCCGGGGTCTTTACGAGCAGTACTTC CASRPIRGLYEQYF
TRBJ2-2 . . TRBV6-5 TGTGCCAGCAGTTATTCGACAGGAAGCACCGGGGAGCTGTTTTTT CASSYSTGSTGELFF
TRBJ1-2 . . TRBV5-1 TGCGCCAGCAGCTTGGCGGGGGTTGACTATGGCTACACCTTC CASSLAGVDYGYTF
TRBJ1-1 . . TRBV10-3 TGTGCCATCAGTGAGGGAATGACAGGCGCTGAAGCTTTCTTT CAISEGMTGAEAFF
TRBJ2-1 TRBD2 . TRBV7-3 TGTGCCAGCAGTCGAGCGGGGGGCCGCTACAATGAGCAGTTCTTC CASSRAGGRYNEQFF
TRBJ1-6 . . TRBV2 TGTGCCAGCAGGGGTGCGACTCGGGGTAATTCACCCCTCCACTTT CASRGATRGNSPLHF
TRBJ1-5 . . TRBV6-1 TGTGCCAGCAGTGGTCCGGGATCTGAAAGCAATCAGCCCCAGCATTTT CASSGPGSESNQPQHF
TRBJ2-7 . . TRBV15 TGTGCCACCAGCAGAGATAATAGTCATACGGCCTACGAGCAGTACTTC CATSRDNSHTAYEQYF
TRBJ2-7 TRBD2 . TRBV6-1 TGTGCCAGCAGTGAAGCGAGGCTAGCGGGATTCTACGAGCAGTACTTC CASSEARLAGFYEQYF
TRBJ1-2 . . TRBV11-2 TGTGCCAGCAGGGTACACCTTAAGGGGGAGGGCTACACCTTC CASRVHLKGEGYTF
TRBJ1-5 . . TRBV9 TGTGCCAGCAGCGTAGTCCCGGGGGAAGGGCCCCAGCATTTT CASSVVPGEGPQHF
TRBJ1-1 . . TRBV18 TGTGCCAGCTCACGGTTAGGACAGAAGAACACTGAAGCTTTCTTT CASSRLGQKNTEAFF
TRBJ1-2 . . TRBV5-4 TGTGCCAGCAGCTTGGATGCAGTCGGCGGCTATGGCTACACCTTC CASSLDAVGGYGYTF
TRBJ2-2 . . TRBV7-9 TGTGCCAGCAGCTCGTCGACAGACACCGGGGAGCTGTTTTTT CASSSSTDTGELFF
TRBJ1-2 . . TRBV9 TGTGCCAGCAGCGCCGGACAGACTAACTATGGCTACACCTTC CASSAGQTNYGYTF
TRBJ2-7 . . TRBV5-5 TGTGCCAGCAGCTTGGAACAGGAATCCTACGAGCAGTACTTC CASSLEQESYEQYF
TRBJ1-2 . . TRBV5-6 TGTGCCAGCAGCTTACAGGAGATTGGCTACACCTTC CASSLQEIGYTF
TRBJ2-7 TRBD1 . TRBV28 TGTGCCAGCAGTTTATATGGACAGGGGTCCTACGAGCAGTACTTC CASSLYGQGSYEQYF
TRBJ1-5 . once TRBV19 TGTGCCAGTAGAACGGCTCTAGGGGTTCAGCCCCAGCATTTT CASRTALGVQPQHF
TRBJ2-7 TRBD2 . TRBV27 TGTGCCAGCACCTCGGGACTAGCGGGAGGCGAGCAGTACTTC CASTSGLAGGEQYF
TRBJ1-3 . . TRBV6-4 TGTGCCAGCAGTGACAAGGTCACAATATATTTT CASSDKVTIYF
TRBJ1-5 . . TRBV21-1 TGTGCCAGTCGGGGGTACCGGATACGTGAGGGGCCCCAGCATTTT CASRGYRIREGPQHF
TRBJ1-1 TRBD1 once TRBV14 TGTGCCAGCAGCCCCCGACAGGGATTCACTGAAGCTTTCTTT CASSPRQGFTEAFF
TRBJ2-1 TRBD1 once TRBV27 TGTGCCAGCAGTTTATCGAGCAGGGGGCGTTGGGCCTACAATGAGCAGTTCTTC CASSLSSRGRWAYNEQFF
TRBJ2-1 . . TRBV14 TGTGCCAGCAGCCAACGGACGATCTACAATGAGCAGTTCTTC CASSQRTIYNEQFF
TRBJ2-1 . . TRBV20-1 TGCAGTGCTAGTCCCCGACCCTTCAATGAGCAGTTCTTC CSASPRPFNEQFF
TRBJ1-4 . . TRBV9 TGTGCCAGCAGCCCGCTGGGAGCCTTCGCAACTAATGAAAAACTGTTTTTT CASSPLGAFATNEKLFF
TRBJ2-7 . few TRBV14 TGTGCCAGCAGCCAAGCTCTTAGGGGCTACGAGCAGTACTTC CASSQALRGYEQYF
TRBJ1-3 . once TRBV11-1 TGTGCCAGCAGCTTAACCGGAAACACCATATATTTT CASSLTGNTIYF
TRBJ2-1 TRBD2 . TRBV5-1 TGCGCCAGCAGCTCCGGGACTATAACCCATGAGCAGTTCTTC CASSSGTITHEQFF
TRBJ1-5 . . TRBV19 TGTGCCAGTAACCCGAGGAGGGGAAATCAGCCCCAGCATTTT CASNPRRGNQPQHF
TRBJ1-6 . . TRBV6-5 TGTGCCAGCGGTATTAATTCACCCCTCCACTTT CASGINSPLHF
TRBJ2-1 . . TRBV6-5 TGTGCCAGCACCCAATCCAGTGAGCAGTTCTTC CASTQSSEQFF
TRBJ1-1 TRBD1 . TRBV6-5 TGTGCCAGCAGTTATTACGACAGGGGTAACACTGAAGCTTTCTTT CASSYYDRGNTEAFF
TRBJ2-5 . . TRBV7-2 TGTGCCAGCAGCTTAATGGGCCTTCAAGAGACCCAGTACTTC CASSLMGLQETQYF
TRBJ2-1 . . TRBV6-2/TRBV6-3 TGTGCCAGCATCCCCGAGGGCAGGGGAGTGGATGAGCAGTTCTTC CASIPEGRGVDEQFF